The 8 T cell receptor beta chains presented below share a single source sample, sequenced in a study of technical replicates of blood from a few donors. Measured with immunoSEQ multiplex PCR; TCRdb has only the in-frame clones, and not every one. The sample shows 40,000 to 60,000 clones, 80% to 95% of them seen only once. The sequenced material came from PBMCs. All receptors derive from a human donor in good health. Some clones in this sample may be carry-over from other donors' samples.

Written as DNA, the CDR3 is TGTGCCAGCAGCTCCCAGGGTTCCGAGCAGTACTTC. Translating it yields CASSSQGSEQYF. The chain is built from TRBV5-6 and TRBJ2-7, with D possibly matching TRBD1 (5 bases). V lost 3 bases to trimming and J lost 6 bases, with 10 bases between them. The germline V gene encodes CDR1 SGHDT and CDR2 YYEEEE. The length of the CDR3 is 12 residues.

The chain joins TRBV15 to TRBJ1-1; D is perhaps TRBD1 (5 bases). CDR1 LNHNV and CDR2 YYDKDF come from the germline V gene (reference sequence). The CDR3 has 14 amino acids. The germline V and J ends were trimmed by 0 bases and 4 bases, with 9 bases remaining between them. In DNA, the CDR3 is TGTGCCACCAGCAGAGACGGGGGAGGCACTGAAGCTTTCTTT. It encodes CATSRDGGGTEAFF.

The chain has TRBV4-1 and TRBJ2-2; 10 nucleotides agree with TRBD2. The CDR3 covers 18 residues. V lost 1 base, J lost 0 bases, and 5 bases stayed unmatched. The V gene's germline CDR1 is MGHRA and CDR2 YSYEKL. The chain's CDR3 is CASSQVALAGANTGELFF. CDR3 sequence (DNA): TGCGCCAGCAGCCAAGTCGCCCTAGCGGGGGCGAACACCGGGGAGCTGTTTTTT.

This clone was seen a single time. The chain is built from TRBV6-5 and TRBJ2-7; no reliable D call. This CDR3 is built from 13 residues. Germline CDR1 reads MNHEY; CDR2 reads SVGAGI. V lost 6 bases and J 0 bases, leaving 9 bases between the germline ends. CDR3 sequence: CASSRLGSYEQYF. The DNA of the CDR3 is TGTGCCAGCAGCCGACTGGGCTCCTACGAGCAGTACTTC.

The rearrangement links TRBV10-3 to TRBJ2-7, with D perhaps TRBD1 (6 bases). Per germline, CDR1 ENHRY and CDR2 SYGVKD. V was pared by 4 bases and J by 2 bases, with 27 bases between. The CDR3 is 19 amino acids. The CDR3 coding sequence is TGTGCCATCAGTGTACGCAGGACAGACCCACCCCAGGGTGCCTACGAGCAGTACTTC. It is translated as CAISVRRTDPPQGAYEQYF.

This clone is a singleton in its sample. The chain combines TRBV7-2 with TRBJ2-5; 7 positions agree with TRBD2. This CDR3 contains 14 residues. J gave up 3 bases and V 5 bases, and 6 bases lay outside the gene matches. The germline gives CDR1 SGHTA, CDR2 FQGNSA. The chain's CDR3 is CASSGGSRKETQYF. CDR3 sequence (DNA): TGTGCCAGCAGCGGCGGGAGTAGAAAAGAGACCCAGTACTTC.

This chain joins TRBV5-4 and TRBJ2-1; D is uncertain. The V gene's germline CDR1 is SGHNT and CDR2 YYREEE (reference sequence). This CDR3 is 15 amino acids long. V lost 4 bases, J lost 4 bases, and 15 bases lay in between. The CDR3 region is CASSRDSVAYNEQFF. In DNA form, the CDR3 reads TGTGCCAGCAGCCGAGACTCGGTTGCGTACAATGAGCAGTTCTTC.

This chain joins TRBV9 and TRBJ2-5, with a tentative D call TRBD1 (6 bases). Per the germline V gene, CDR1 is SGDLS and CDR2 is YYNGEE. Between the trimmed V and J ends, which lost 2 bases and 4 bases, there was a span of 15 bases. The CDR3 spans 15 residues. As DNA, the CDR3 is TGTGCCAGCAGCGTTGGGGGCGCGGTTCGAGAGACCCAGTACTTC. Residues: CASSVGGAVRETQYF.